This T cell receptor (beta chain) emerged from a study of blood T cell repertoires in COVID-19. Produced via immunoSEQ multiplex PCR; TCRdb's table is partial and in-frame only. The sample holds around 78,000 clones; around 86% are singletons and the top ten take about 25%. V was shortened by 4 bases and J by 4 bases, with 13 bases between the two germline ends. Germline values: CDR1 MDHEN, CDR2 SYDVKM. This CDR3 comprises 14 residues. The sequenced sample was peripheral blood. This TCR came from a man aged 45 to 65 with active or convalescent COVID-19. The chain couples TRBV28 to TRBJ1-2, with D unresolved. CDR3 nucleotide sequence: TGTGCCAGCAGTTCCGCACACCCGTTCTATGGCTACACCTTC. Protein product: CASSSAHPFYGYTF.